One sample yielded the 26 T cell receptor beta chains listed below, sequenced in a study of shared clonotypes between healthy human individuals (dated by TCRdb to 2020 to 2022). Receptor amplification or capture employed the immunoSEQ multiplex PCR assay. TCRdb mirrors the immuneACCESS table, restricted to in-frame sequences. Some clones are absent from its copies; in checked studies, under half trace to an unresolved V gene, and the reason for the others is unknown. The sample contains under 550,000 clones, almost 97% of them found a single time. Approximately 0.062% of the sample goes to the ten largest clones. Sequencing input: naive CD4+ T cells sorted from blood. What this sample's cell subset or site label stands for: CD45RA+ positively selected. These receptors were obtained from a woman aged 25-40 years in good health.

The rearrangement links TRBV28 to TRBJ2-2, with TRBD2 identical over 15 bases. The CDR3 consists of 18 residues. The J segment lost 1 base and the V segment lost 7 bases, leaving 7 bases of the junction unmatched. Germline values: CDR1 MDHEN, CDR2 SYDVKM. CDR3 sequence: CASTPGGLAGGNTGELFF. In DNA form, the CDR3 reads TGTGCCAGCACCCCAGGGGGACTAGCGGGAGGGAACACCGGGGAGCTGTTTTTT.

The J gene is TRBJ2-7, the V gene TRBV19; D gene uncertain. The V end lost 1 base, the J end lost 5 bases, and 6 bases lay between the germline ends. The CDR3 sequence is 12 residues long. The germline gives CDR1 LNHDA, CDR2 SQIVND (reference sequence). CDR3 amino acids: CASSIGGDEQYF. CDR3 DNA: TGTGCCAGTAGTATAGGAGGCGACGAGCAGTACTTC.

CDR3 amino acids: CASSLGGTADTQYF. CDR3 bases: TGTGCCAGCAGTTTAGGCGGGACGGCAGATACGCAGTATTTT. V gene TRBV27 combines with J gene TRBJ2-3, with D tentatively TRBD2 (6 bases). V dropped 2 bases and J dropped 4 bases, with 10 bases sitting between them. Germline CDR1 MNHEY, CDR2 SMNVEV (reference sequence). This CDR3 is built from 14 residues.

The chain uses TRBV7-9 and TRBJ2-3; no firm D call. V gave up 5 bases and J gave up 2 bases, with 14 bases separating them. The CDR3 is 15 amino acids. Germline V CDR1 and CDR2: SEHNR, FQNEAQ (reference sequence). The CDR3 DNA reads TGTGCCAGCAGCAAGTGGCCGGGTCCCACAGATACGCAGTATTTT. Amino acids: CASSKWPGPTDTQYF.

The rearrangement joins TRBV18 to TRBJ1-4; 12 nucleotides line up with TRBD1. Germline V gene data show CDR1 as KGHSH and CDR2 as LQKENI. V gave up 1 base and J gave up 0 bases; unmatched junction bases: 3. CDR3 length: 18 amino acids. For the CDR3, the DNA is TGTGCCAGCTCACCACGAGGGACAGGGGGCTCAACTAATGAAAAACTGTTTTTT. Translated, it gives CASSPRGTGGSTNEKLFF.

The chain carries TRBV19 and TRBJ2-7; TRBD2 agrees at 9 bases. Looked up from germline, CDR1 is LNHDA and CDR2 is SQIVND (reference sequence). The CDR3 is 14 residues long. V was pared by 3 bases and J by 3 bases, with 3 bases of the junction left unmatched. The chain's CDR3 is CASSILAGLYEQYF. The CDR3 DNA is TGTGCCAGTAGTATCCTAGCGGGACTCTACGAGCAGTACTTC.

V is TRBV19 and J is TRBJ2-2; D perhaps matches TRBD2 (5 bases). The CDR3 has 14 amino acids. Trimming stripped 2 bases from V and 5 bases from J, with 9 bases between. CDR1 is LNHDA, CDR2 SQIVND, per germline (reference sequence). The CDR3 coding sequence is TGTGCCAGTAGTATACGGACTCCAACCGGGGAGCTGTTTTTT. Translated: CASSIRTPTGELFF.

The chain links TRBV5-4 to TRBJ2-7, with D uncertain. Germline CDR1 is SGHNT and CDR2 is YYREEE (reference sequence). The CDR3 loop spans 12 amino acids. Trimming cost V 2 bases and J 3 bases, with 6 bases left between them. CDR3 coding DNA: TGTGCCAGCAGCTTACCAAGCTACGAGCAGTACTTC. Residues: CASSLPSYEQYF.

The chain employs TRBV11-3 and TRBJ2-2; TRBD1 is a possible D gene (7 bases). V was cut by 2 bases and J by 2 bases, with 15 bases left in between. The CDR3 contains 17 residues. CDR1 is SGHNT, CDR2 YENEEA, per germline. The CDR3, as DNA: TGTGCCAGCAGCTTATCTCGGGGGACAGAAAACACCGGGGAGCTGTTTTTT. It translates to CASSLSRGTENTGELFF. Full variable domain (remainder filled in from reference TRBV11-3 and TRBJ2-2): EAGVVQSPRYKIIEKKQPVAFWCNPISGHNTLYWYLQNLGQGPELLIRYENEEAVDDSQLPKDRFSAERLKGVDSTLKIQPAELGDSAVYLCASSLSRGTENTGELFFGEGSRLTVL.

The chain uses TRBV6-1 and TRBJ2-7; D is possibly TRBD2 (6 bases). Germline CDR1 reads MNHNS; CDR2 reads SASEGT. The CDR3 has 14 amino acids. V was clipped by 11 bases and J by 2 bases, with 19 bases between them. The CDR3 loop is CALRLLPGAYEQYF. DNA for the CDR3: TGTGCCCTGAGGCTTCTGCCGGGGGCCTACGAGCAGTACTTC.

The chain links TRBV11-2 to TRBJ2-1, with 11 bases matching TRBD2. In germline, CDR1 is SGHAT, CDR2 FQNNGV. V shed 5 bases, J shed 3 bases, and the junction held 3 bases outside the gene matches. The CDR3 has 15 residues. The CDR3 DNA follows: TGTGCCAGCAGCGAACTAGCGGGAGTCTACAATGAGCAGTTCTTC. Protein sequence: CASSELAGVYNEQFF.

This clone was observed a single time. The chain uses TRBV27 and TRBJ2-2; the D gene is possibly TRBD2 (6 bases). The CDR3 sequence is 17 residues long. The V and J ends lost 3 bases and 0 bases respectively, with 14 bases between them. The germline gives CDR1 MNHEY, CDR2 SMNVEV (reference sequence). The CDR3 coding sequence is TGTGCCAGCAGTTTTTCCCGTATAGCGGCGAACACCGGGGAGCTGTTTTTT. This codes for CASSFSRIAANTGELFF.

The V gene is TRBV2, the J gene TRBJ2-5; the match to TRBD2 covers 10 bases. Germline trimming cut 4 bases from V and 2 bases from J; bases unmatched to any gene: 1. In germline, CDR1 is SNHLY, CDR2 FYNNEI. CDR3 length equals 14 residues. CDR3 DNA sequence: TGTGCCAGCAGTGTAGCGGGAGGACAAGAGACCCAGTACTTC. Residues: CASSVAGGQETQYF. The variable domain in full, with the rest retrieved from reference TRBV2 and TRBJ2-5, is EPEVTQTPSHQVTQMGQEVILRCVPISNHLYFYWYRQILGQKVEFLVSFYNNEISEKSEIFDDQFSVERPDGSNFTLKIRSTKLEDSAMYFCASSVAGGQETQYFGPGTRLLVL.

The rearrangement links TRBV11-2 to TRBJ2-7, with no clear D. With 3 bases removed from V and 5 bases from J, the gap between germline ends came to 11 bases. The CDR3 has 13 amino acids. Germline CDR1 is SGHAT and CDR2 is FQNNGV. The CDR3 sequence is CASSFSEENEQYF. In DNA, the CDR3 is TGTGCCAGCAGCTTCTCGGAAGAGAACGAGCAGTACTTC.

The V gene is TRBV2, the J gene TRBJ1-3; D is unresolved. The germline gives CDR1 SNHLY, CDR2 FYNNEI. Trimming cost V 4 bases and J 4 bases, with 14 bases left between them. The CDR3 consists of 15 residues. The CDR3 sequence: CASSAWATGGNTIYF. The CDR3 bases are TGTGCCAGCAGTGCTTGGGCCACGGGAGGAAACACCATATATTTT.

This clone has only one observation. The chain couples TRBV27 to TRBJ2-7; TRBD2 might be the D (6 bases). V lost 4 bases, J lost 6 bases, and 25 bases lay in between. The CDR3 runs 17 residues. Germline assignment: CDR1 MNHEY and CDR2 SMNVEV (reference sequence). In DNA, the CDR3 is TGTGCCAGCAGTTATCGCGGGAATTGGCAAAGTGTCCGCGAGCAGTACTTC. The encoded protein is CASSYRGNWQSVREQYF.

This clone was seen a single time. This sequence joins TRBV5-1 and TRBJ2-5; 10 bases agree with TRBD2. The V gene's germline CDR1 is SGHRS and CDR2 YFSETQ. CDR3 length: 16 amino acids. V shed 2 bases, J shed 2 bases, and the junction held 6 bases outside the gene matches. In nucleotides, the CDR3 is TGCGCCAGCAGCTTCCCAGCGGGAGGGCCTCAAGAGACCCAGTACTTC. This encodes CASSFPAGGPQETQYF.

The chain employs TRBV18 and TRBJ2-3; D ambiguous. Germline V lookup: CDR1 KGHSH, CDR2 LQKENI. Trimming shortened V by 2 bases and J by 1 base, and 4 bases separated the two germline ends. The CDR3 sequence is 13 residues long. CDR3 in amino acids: CASSPRRTDTQYF. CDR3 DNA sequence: TGTGCCAGCTCACCAAGGCGCACAGATACGCAGTATTTT.

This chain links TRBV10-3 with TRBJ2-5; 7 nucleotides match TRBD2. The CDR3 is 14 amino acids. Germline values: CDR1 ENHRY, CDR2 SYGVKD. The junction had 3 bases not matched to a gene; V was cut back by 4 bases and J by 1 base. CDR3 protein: CAISVLAGQETQYF. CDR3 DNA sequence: TGTGCCATCAGTGTCTTAGCGGGCCAAGAGACCCAGTACTTC.

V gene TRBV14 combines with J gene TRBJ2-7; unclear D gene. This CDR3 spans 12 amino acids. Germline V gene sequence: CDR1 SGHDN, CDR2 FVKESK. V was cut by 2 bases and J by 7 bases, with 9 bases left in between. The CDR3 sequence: CASSQSFWEQYF. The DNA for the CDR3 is TGTGCCAGCAGCCAATCCTTTTGGGAGCAGTACTTC.

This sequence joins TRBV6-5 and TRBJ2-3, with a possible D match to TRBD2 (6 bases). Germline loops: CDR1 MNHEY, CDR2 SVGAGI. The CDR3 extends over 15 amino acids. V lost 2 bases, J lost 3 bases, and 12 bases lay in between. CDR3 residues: CASSYQMGRTDTQYF. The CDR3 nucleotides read TGTGCCAGCAGTTACCAGATGGGGAGGACAGATACGCAGTATTTT.

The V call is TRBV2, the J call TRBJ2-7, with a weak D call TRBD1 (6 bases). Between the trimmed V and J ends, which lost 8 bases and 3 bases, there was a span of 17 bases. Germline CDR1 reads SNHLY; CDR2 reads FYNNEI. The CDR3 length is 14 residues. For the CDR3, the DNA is TGTGCCAGCTTACGAAACAGGGAGAGCTACGAGCAGTACTTC. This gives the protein CASLRNRESYEQYF.

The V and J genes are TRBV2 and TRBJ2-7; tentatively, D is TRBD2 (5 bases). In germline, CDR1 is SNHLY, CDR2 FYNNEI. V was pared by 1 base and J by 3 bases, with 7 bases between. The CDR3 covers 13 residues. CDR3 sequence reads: CASSEDGVYEQYF. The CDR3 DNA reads TGTGCCAGCAGTGAAGACGGGGTCTACGAGCAGTACTTC.

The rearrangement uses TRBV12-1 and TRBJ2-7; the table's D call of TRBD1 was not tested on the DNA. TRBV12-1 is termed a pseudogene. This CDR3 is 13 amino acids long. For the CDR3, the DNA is TGTGCCTTCAGGGCAGAGAGCTCCTACGAGCAGTACTTC. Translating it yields CAFRAESSYEQYF.

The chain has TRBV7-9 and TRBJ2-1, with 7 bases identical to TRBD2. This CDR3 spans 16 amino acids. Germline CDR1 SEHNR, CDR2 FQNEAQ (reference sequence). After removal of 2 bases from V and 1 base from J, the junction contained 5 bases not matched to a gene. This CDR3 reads CASSLLGRRSYNEQFF. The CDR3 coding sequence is TGTGCCAGCAGCTTACTCGGGAGGCGGTCCTACAATGAGCAGTTCTTC.

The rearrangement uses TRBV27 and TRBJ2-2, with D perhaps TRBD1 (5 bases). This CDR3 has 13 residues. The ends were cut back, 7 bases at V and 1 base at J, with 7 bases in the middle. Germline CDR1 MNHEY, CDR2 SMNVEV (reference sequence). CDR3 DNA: TGTGCCAGCAAAGGACAGAACACCGGGGAGCTGTTTTTT. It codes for CASKGQNTGELFF.